This TCR beta chain stems from a study of CD8 T cells in ankylosing spondylitis. Researchers built TCR beta libraries using quantitative 5'-RACE with molecular barcodes. One entry per CDR3 protein, called by TCRdb with MiXCR from the 5' RACE reads. The sample has some 340,000 distinct CDR3 sequences; roughly 14% are singletons. This clonotype has just a few counts. V lost 0 bases and J lost 2; bases outside the gene matches: 3. The V gene's germline CDR1 is MNHEY and CDR2 SVGAGI. The CDR3 spans 15 residues. Sequenced input: blood, either unsorted or a sorted T cell fraction (not recorded which). This sequence originates from a male donor with ankylosing spondylitis or in good health (not recorded which). The chain recombines TRBV6-5 with TRBJ2-7; 8 bases are a match to TRBD2. DNA of the CDR3: TGTGCCAGCAGTTACTCTGGCGGGAGGCCCTACGAGCAGTACTTC. It codes for CASSYSGGRPYEQYF.